Following are 24 T cell receptor beta chains from one sample sequenced in a study of blood T cell repertoires in COVID-19. Repertoires were generated with immunoSEQ multiplex PCR, while TCRdb's copy carries only in-frame clones and drops some. The sample consists of approximately 150,000 clones, 65% to 80% of them appearing once. The source material was PBMCs or T cells enriched from blood (not recorded which). These receptors were obtained from a woman in her 70s in a cohort exposed to, infected with or recovered from COVID-19 (not recorded which).

This chain uses TRBV6-6 with TRBJ1-1; the D gene is possibly TRBD1 (5 bases). The germline V gene encodes CDR1 MNHNY and CDR2 SVGAGI (reference sequence). CDR3 size: 15 residues. Deletions cut 2 bases from V and 5 bases from J, with 15 bases between. The CDR3 nucleotides are TGTGCCAGCAGTTACGGCGGGGGAATGGGGACTGAAGCTTTCTTT. Protein: CASSYGGGMGTEAFF.

The rearrangement joins TRBV30 to TRBJ1-1; D is perhaps TRBD1 (6 bases). Trimming stripped 3 bases from V and 4 bases from J, with 15 bases between. The CDR3 runs 14 residues. Germline CDR1 reads GTSNPN; CDR2 reads SVGIG (reference sequence). In DNA, the CDR3 is TGTGCCTGGAGCAGACAGGCCACGGGCACTGAAGCTTTCTTT. This encodes CAWSRQATGTEAFF.

The chain couples TRBV18 to TRBJ1-2; 8 nucleotides match TRBD1. V dropped 3 bases and J dropped 4; count of bases not matched to a gene: 4. The germline V gene encodes CDR1 KGHSH and CDR2 LQKENI. The CDR3 consists of 14 residues. In nucleotides, the CDR3 is TGTGCCAGCTCACCGGGACAGGAGAGCTATGGCTACACCTTC. It translates to CASSPGQESYGYTF.

The chain joins TRBV30 to TRBJ1-1, with a weak D call TRBD1 (6 bases). V was shortened by 1 base and J by 1 base, with 13 bases between the two germline ends. The CDR3 has 15 amino acids. Germline V lookup: CDR1 GTSNPN, CDR2 SVGIG (reference sequence). The CDR3 DNA is TGTGCCTGGAGTGAGCCCGGGACACCGAACACTGAAGCTTTCTTT. Its translation is CAWSEPGTPNTEAFF. The variable domain in full, with the rest retrieved from reference TRBV30 and TRBJ1-1, is SQTIHQWPATLVQPVGSPLSLECTVEGTSNPNLYWYRQAAGRGLQLLFYSVGIGQISSEVPQNLSASRPQDRQFILSSKKLLLSDSGFYLCAWSEPGTPNTEAFFGQGTRLTVV.

This clone has just one count. The rearrangement links TRBV18 to TRBJ2-7; D might be TRBD1 (5 bases). Germline V CDR1 and CDR2: KGHSH, LQKENI. The CDR3 totals 15 residues. V was cut by 2 bases and J by 3 bases, with 14 bases left in between. The CDR3 nucleotides read TGTGCCAGCTCACCAGGGCAGGGTAACCTCTACGAGCAGTACTTC. Amino acids: CASSPGQGNLYEQYF.

This clone was counted once. The chain is built from TRBV18 and TRBJ1-5; TRBD1 matches at 7 bases. This CDR3 has 14 amino acids. The V segment lost 6 bases and the J segment 0 bases; nucleotides outside the gene matches: 2. Germline V gives CDR1 KGHSH, CDR2 LQKENI. CDR3 nucleotide sequence: TGTGCCAGCTCTGGACAGGATAGCAATCAGCCCCAGCATTTT. This encodes CASSGQDSNQPQHF.

CDR3 in amino acids: CASSQDWRVEAFF. The DNA for the CDR3 is TGTGCCAGCAGCCAAGATTGGAGGGTTGAAGCTTTCTTT. This sequence joins TRBV4-2 and TRBJ1-1, with D unresolved. Trimming took 0 bases from V and 7 from J, leaving 9 bases between them. CDR1 and CDR2 (germline): LGHNA, YNFKEQ. The CDR3 consists of 13 residues.

The V and J genes are TRBV27 and TRBJ2-1, with 8 nucleotides matching TRBD1. The CDR3 spans 15 residues. The V segment lost 4 bases and the J segment 9 bases; nucleotides outside the gene matches: 11. Germline assignment: CDR1 MNHEY and CDR2 SMNVEV (reference sequence). This chain's CDR3 is CASSSPGQEGAEQFF. CDR3 DNA sequence: TGTGCCAGCAGTTCACCGGGACAGGAGGGGGCTGAGCAGTTCTTC.

The table lists this clone with many counts. V and J are TRBV6-1 and TRBJ1-1, with 8 bases fitting TRBD1. Losses at the gene ends were 3 bases for V and 5 bases for J; bases not matched to a gene: 11. CDR1 and CDR2 (germline): MNHNS, SASEGT. The CDR3 extends over 16 amino acids. CDR3 region: CASSDRGRPGGTEAFF. The DNA of the CDR3 is TGTGCCAGCAGTGACAGGGGGCGCCCCGGAGGGACTGAAGCTTTCTTT.

This sequence joins TRBV28 and TRBJ2-7, with 7 bases matching TRBD2. The CDR3 consists of 15 residues. Germline CDR1 and CDR2: MDHEN and SYDVKM. The ends lost 5 bases at V and 2 bases at J; junction bases unmatched: 9. This chain's CDR3 is CASSPSAGYPYEQYF. The CDR3 region has the DNA TGTGCCAGCAGTCCCTCAGCGGGATATCCCTACGAGCAGTACTTC.

The chain joins TRBV5-1 to TRBJ2-7; 9 bases line up with TRBD2. In germline, CDR1 is SGHRS, CDR2 YFSETQ. Germline trimming cut 5 bases from V and 3 bases from J; bases unmatched to any gene: 9. This CDR3 comprises 15 residues. The CDR3 reads CASRSLAGTLYEQYF. The CDR3 DNA follows: TGCGCCAGCAGGTCACTAGCGGGTACCCTCTACGAGCAGTACTTC.

The rearrangement joins TRBV18 to TRBJ1-1; 7 bases map to TRBD1. The trim removed 2 bases at V and 6 bases at J, leaving 9 bases unmatched. Germline V gene lookup returns CDR1 KGHSH and CDR2 LQKENI. This CDR3 comprises 15 residues. CDR3 nucleotides: TGTGCCAGCTCACCAGGAGGGGGCTTTGGCGCTGAAGCTTTCTTT. This codes for CASSPGGGFGAEAFF.

V gene TRBV7-2 combines with J gene TRBJ2-7; TRBD2 matches 12 bases. Trimming at V came to 5 bases and at J to 3 bases, leaving 8 bases not matched to a gene. The V gene's germline CDR1 is SGHTA and CDR2 FQGNSA. CDR3 length equals 16 residues. The CDR3 spells CASSPHPSGRVYEQYF. CDR3 nucleotide sequence: TGTGCCAGCAGCCCCCACCCTAGCGGGAGGGTCTACGAGCAGTACTTC. Looking up the rest from reference TRBV7-2 and TRBJ2-7 gives the full variable domain: GAGVSQSPSNKVTEKGKDVELRCDPISGHTALYWYRQSLGQGLEFLIYFQGNSAPDKSGLPSDRFSAERTGGSVSTLTIQRTQQEDSAVYLCASSPHPSGRVYEQYFGPGTRLTVT.

V gene TRBV5-1 combines with J gene TRBJ2-1; D uncertain. Trimming pared 0 bases from V and 2 bases from J, leaving 6 bases between. CDR3 length: 14 amino acids. Germline V CDR1 and CDR2: SGHRS, YFSETQ. The CDR3 coding sequence is TGCGCCAGCAGCTTGGGGAGTCCCTACAATGAGCAGTTCTTC. Residues: CASSLGSPYNEQFF.

This clone has only one observation. The chain links TRBV18 to TRBJ2-7; D is unresolved. The CDR3 runs to 13 residues. The V and J ends lost 1 base and 3 bases respectively, with 7 bases between them. Germline lookup yields CDR1 KGHSH and CDR2 LQKENI. CDR3 sequence reads: CASSPRQNYEQYF. The CDR3 region has the DNA TGTGCCAGCTCACCACGTCAGAACTACGAGCAGTACTTC.

This clone was counted only a few times. The chain employs TRBV28 and TRBJ2-6; D gene uncertain. CDR3 length: 13 residues. Trimming removed 4 bases from V and 4 bases from J, with 5 bases in between. From germline, CDR1 is MDHEN and CDR2 SYDVKM. In DNA form, the CDR3 reads TGTGCCAGCAGTTCGCGGGGGGCCAACGTCCTGACTTTC. Its translation: CASSSRGANVLTF.

This sequence joins TRBV7-6 and TRBJ2-5; 8 bases are a match to TRBD2. J gave up 4 bases and V 5 bases, and 6 bases lay outside the gene matches. CDR1 is SGHVS and CDR2 is FNYEAQ in the germline V gene. The CDR3 spans 14 residues. CDR3 residues: CASSRAGVGETQYF. The CDR3 nucleotides are TGTGCCAGCAGCCGAGCGGGAGTGGGAGAGACCCAGTACTTC.

This sequence joins TRBV5-1 and TRBJ2-5; 12 bases match TRBD2. Germline CDR1 is SGHRS and CDR2 is YFSETQ. The CDR3 totals 18 residues. The trim removed 3 bases at V and 7 bases at J, leaving 16 bases unmatched. In DNA form, the CDR3 reads TGCGCCAGCAGCTCCGGACTAGCGGGATGGGGGGGGCTCGGGACCCAGTACTTC. This encodes CASSSGLAGWGGLGTQYF. Drawing the rest from reference TRBV5-1 and TRBJ2-5, the complete variable domain is KAGVTQTPRYLIKTRGQQVTLSCSPISGHRSVSWYQQTPGQGLQFLFEYFSETQRNKGNFPGRFSGRQFSNSRSEMNVSTLELGDSALYLCASSSGLAGWGGLGTQYFGPGTRLLVL.

The CDR3 spells CASSGGIAFF. In DNA, the CDR3 is TGTGCCAGCAGTGGAGGTATAGCTTTCTTT. The gene calls are TRBV25-1 and TRBJ1-1; D gene uncertain. Germline-derived CDR1 and CDR2 are MGHDK and SYGVNS. This CDR3 region has 10 residues. The V gene lost 4 bases and the J gene lost 10 bases, with 7 bases spanning the gap.

This rearrangement joins TRBV7-8 to TRBJ1-6, with unresolved D. This CDR3 region has 16 residues. Germline values: CDR1 SGHVS, CDR2 FQNEAQ. V lost 3 bases to trimming and J lost 9 bases, with 18 bases between them. The CDR3 DNA follows: TGTGCCAGCAGCTTGATCCTCCAGACAAGTGGTTCACCCCTCCACTTT. This gives the protein CASSLILQTSGSPLHF.

The table lists this clone with a few counts. The V call is TRBV3-1 (or the pseudogene TRBV3-2), the J call TRBJ1-6, with D unresolved. In germline, CDR1 is LGHDT, CDR2 YNNKEL (reference sequence). The length of the CDR3 is 12 residues. V lost 6 bases and J 4 bases, leaving 4 bases between the germline ends. The CDR3 DNA sequence: TGTGCCAGCAGATCGTATAATTCACCCCTCCACTTT. Translation: CASRSYNSPLHF.

The chain has TRBV4-2 and TRBJ1-4; tentative D call: TRBD1 (6 bases). The length of the CDR3 is 15 residues. V was clipped by 2 bases and J by 8 bases, with 15 bases between them. Per germline, CDR1 LGHNA and CDR2 YNFKEQ. The CDR3 loop is CASSQKQGGQEKLFF. The CDR3 nucleotides are TGTGCCAGCAGCCAAAAACAGGGAGGGCAGGAAAAACTGTTTTTT.

The chain links TRBV27 to TRBJ2-7; TRBD2 matches 7 bases. With 6 bases clipped from V and 2 bases from J, the junction kept 10 bases outside the gene matches. The CDR3 consists of 15 residues. Germline assignment: CDR1 MNHEY and CDR2 SMNVEV (reference sequence). The CDR3 DNA follows: TGTGCCAGCAGCTTGGGTAGCGGGTTTACCTACGAGCAGTACTTC. It yields the protein CASSLGSGFTYEQYF.

V and J are TRBV28 and TRBJ1-1; no definite D call. Germline-derived CDR1 and CDR2 are MDHEN and SYDVKM. This CDR3 spans 12 amino acids. The V end was cut by 5 bases, the J end by 1 base, with 5 bases between. The DNA for the CDR3 is TGTGCCAGCAGTGGAGGGAACACTGAAGCTTTCTTT. Its translation is CASSGGNTEAFF.